Listed below are T cell receptor beta chains from one sample, sequenced in a study of chemoradiotherapy in HPV16-positive cancers. Profiled with immunoSEQ multiplex PCR; TCRdb holds only in-frame clones, not every one. The data show approximately 10,000 clones, with approximately 78% seen just once and approximately 11% held by the top ten. This specimen was collected from a patient who underwent chemoradiotherapy. These receptors all stem from a human donor with HPV-associated anogenital cancer. The CDR3 runs from the conserved cysteine through the conserved F or W. A D gene is named only where the DNA matches it firmly.

v_call d_call cdr3_aa
TRBV5-1 . CASSLATEETQYF
TRBV5-1 . CASSGTRGTDTQYF
TRBV13 . CASSLGLRGMNTEAFF
TRBV11-2 . CASSPFFSNHNSPLHF
TRBV25-1 . CASRTTGNEKLFF
TRBV18 TRBD1 CASSIDRGRRGYTF
TRBV7-3 . CASRTGANSPLHF
TRBV5-1 TRBD2 CASSRGDYGPNEQFF
TRBV25-1 TRBD2 CASSLTSGGAYEQYF
TRBV9 . CASSVETTFSTDTQYF
TRBV7-3 . CASSLLSRTSSYEQYF
TRBV12-5 . CASGPVMWEAGELFF
TRBV7-6 . CASSLTNTGELFF
TRBV7-8 . CASSAGANYGYTF
TRBV6-1 TRBD1 CASSGQGNGQPQHF
TRBV15 . CATSRDYISYEQYF
TRBV7-9 . CASSPRQTVGYEQYF
TRBV14 TRBD1 CASSQGTGRLGETQYF
TRBV7-7 . CASSFRQGRSYEQYF
TRBV5-1 TRBD1 CASSLGQGAYEQYF
TRBV6-1 . CASRETNREKYQPQHF
TRBV6-5 TRBD1 CASRQGDQPQHF
TRBV28 . CASSLVQGNTEAFF
TRBV2 . CASSELDSYNEQFF
TRBV5-4 . CASSLGWGPQHF
TRBV9 TRBD2 CASSPHRAGGPGNEQFF
TRBV30 . CAWAITEYTEAFF
TRBV4-1 . CASSAGISSSYEQYF
TRBV4-3 . CASSQDLGGTLGGYTF